These 30 T cell receptor beta chains were all obtained from the same sample, sequenced in a study of T cells after yellow fever vaccination. Each CDR3 protein is one row after TCRdb ran MiXCR on the 5' RACE reads. The profile shows hundreds of thousands of distinct CDR3 sequences, less than 20% of them singletons. The starting material was PBMCs, obtained 4 to 5 days after the first yellow fever vaccination. The receptors originated from a man aged 18 to 35 who received the YFV17D yellow fever vaccine.

A few counts support this clonotype. The rearrangement uses TRBV24-1 and TRBJ2-3, with D unclear. V was trimmed by 5 bases and J by 9 bases, leaving 14 bases between them. This CDR3 comprises 13 residues. The germline gives CDR1 KGHDR, CDR2 SFDVKD. The DNA for the CDR3 is TGTGCCACCAGTGGTGTCTCTAGGTCCACGCAGTATTTT. It yields the protein CATSGVSRSTQYF.

V gene TRBV6-2 or TRBV6-3 combines with J gene TRBJ1-3; D not certain. Trimming cost V 6 bases and J 0 bases, with 12 bases left between them. The CDR3 has 15 residues. CDR1 and CDR2 (germline): MNHEY, SVGEGT. The DNA for the CDR3 is TGTGCCAGCAGGGGCAAGCTCTTCTCTGGAAACACCATATATTTT. Amino acid sequence: CASRGKLFSGNTIYF.

This clonotype was counted ten times or more. The chain joins TRBV24-1 to TRBJ1-1, with D possibly being TRBD1 (6 bases). The CDR3 loop spans 15 amino acids. V lost 2 bases and J 5 bases, leaving 14 bases between the germline ends. Per the germline V gene, CDR1 is KGHDR and CDR2 is SFDVKD. CDR3 sequence: CATSDSGTQFTEAFF. In nucleotides, the CDR3 is TGTGCCACCAGTGATTCCGGGACACAGTTTACTGAAGCTTTCTTT.

The rearrangement joins TRBV29-1 to TRBJ2-7; D is possibly TRBD1 (6 bases). The CDR3 runs 13 residues. The V end was cut by 8 bases, the J end by 4 bases, with 18 bases between. Germline CDR1 and CDR2: SQVTM and ANQGSEA. The CDR3 sequence is CSFRTASGYEQYF. The DNA for the CDR3 is TGCAGCTTTCGGACAGCCTCCGGGTACGAGCAGTACTTC.

There are a few counts of this clonotype. The genes are TRBV28 and TRBJ2-5; no definite D call. This CDR3 is built from 13 residues. V gave up 4 bases and J gave up 7 bases, with 13 bases separating them. CDR1 is MDHEN and CDR2 is SYDVKM in the germline V gene. The CDR3 reads CASSSAGWGTQYF. Here the CDR3 DNA reads TGTGCCAGCAGTTCCGCTGGCTGGGGGACCCAGTACTTC.

The chain is built from TRBV5-4 and TRBJ2-2, with TRBD1 matching 7 bases. J gave up 6 bases and V 3 bases, and 5 bases lay outside the gene matches. The CDR3 spans 14 residues. From germline, CDR1 is SGHNT and CDR2 YYREEE (reference sequence). The DNA for the CDR3 is TGTGCCAGCAGCTCCCAAGGGGGCTCCGGGGAGCTGTTTTTT. Translated, it gives CASSSQGGSGELFF.

This clonotype was counted between two and nine times. The chain links TRBV18 to TRBJ1-2, with D perhaps TRBD1 (6 bases). Germline values: CDR1 KGHSH, CDR2 LQKENI. The V end was cut by 2 bases, the J end by 0 bases, with 7 bases between. The CDR3 loop spans 14 amino acids. The CDR3 loop is CASSPDRSNYGYTF. The CDR3 DNA reads TGTGCCAGCTCACCAGACAGGTCTAACTATGGCTACACCTTC.

The table lists this clonotype with a few counts. This sequence joins TRBV3-1 and TRBJ2-7; TRBD1 is a possible D gene (6 bases). V shed 8 bases and J shed 3 bases, with 20 bases lying between them. Germline V gene sequence: CDR1 LGHDT, CDR2 YNNKEL (reference sequence). This CDR3 contains 15 residues. The CDR3 nucleotides are TGTGCCAGCTACGAAAATGGGACATCTAGCTACGAGCAGTACTTC. Protein: CASYENGTSSYEQYF.

V is TRBV12-3 or TRBV12-4 and J is TRBJ2-7, with D maybe TRBD2 (5 bases). Deletions cut 6 bases from V and 6 bases from J, with 12 bases between. There are 12 residues in the CDR3. CDR3 sequence: CASSAGLFEQYF. The CDR3 bases are TGTGCCAGCAGCGCCGGACTGTTCGAGCAGTACTTC.

This clonotype was recorded once. Possible read error: a much larger clone is one base away. This chain links TRBV24-1 with TRBJ2-1; no reliable D call. Trimming stripped 12 bases from V and 0 bases from J, with 20 bases between. Germline lookup yields CDR1 KGHDR and CDR2 SFDVKD. This CDR3 region has 16 residues. CDR3 sequence (DNA): TGTGCCGGCCAATCGGCGACGGCGAGCTCCTACAATGAGCAGTTCTTC. Amino acids: CAGQSATASSYNEQFF.

This clonotype was seen a handful of times. CDR3 sequence (DNA): TGCAGTGCATCTGGCGCATCGAACACCGGGGAGCTGTTTTTT. Translation: CSASGASNTGELFF. The rearrangement links TRBV20-1 to TRBJ2-2; D gene uncertain. This CDR3 has 14 amino acids. Deletions cut 6 bases from V and 0 bases from J, with 11 bases between. The germline V gene has CDR1 DFQATT and CDR2 SNEGSKA (reference sequence).

This clonotype occurred a few times. The genes are TRBV12-3 or TRBV12-4 and TRBJ1-5; D not certain. V lost 8 bases and J 9 bases, leaving 17 bases between the germline ends. This CDR3 has 13 amino acids. For the CDR3, the DNA is TGTGCCAGCGGACCTTCGGAAAGTGGGCCCCAGCATTTT. The encoded protein is CASGPSESGPQHF.

The V gene is TRBV20-1, the J gene TRBJ2-7, with TRBD1 matching over 7 bases. V dropped 4 bases and J dropped 2; count of bases not matched to a gene: 8. There are 14 residues in the CDR3. Looked up from germline, CDR1 is DFQATT and CDR2 is SNEGSKA (reference sequence). CDR3 residues: CSAKGTVPPYEQYV. The DNA of the CDR3 is TGCAGTGCTAAAGGGACAGTCCCTCCCTACGAGCAGTACGTC.

This clonotype occurred a few times. The chain has TRBV20-1 and TRBJ1-3; D might be TRBD1 (6 bases). From germline, CDR1 is DFQATT and CDR2 SNEGSKA (reference sequence). This CDR3 region has 14 residues. Trimming shortened V by 3 bases and J by 6 bases, and 15 bases separated the two germline ends. CDR3: CSASDQGRVNTIYF. In DNA, the CDR3 is TGCAGTGCTAGTGACCAGGGGCGAGTAAACACCATATATTTT.

In its sample, this clonotype was seen a few times. This chain joins TRBV12-3 or TRBV12-4 and TRBJ2-2, with unresolved D. This CDR3 has 14 amino acids. Trimming left V 6 bases short and J 0 bases short, with 8 bases between. The CDR3 loop is CASRPQTNTGELFF. The CDR3, as DNA: TGTGCCAGCAGGCCACAGACGAACACCGGGGAGCTGTTTTTT.

This clonotype has ten or more counts. This rearrangement joins TRBV27 to TRBJ1-6; weak D call: TRBD1 (5 bases). This CDR3 comprises 12 residues. Germline V lookup: CDR1 MNHEY, CDR2 SMNVEV (reference sequence). Trimming left V 6 bases short and J 7 bases short, with 7 bases between. The CDR3 nucleotides are TGTGCCAGCAGCTCAGGGAATTCACCCCTCCACTTT. It translates to CASSSGNSPLHF.

The chain is built from TRBV28 and TRBJ2-7, with a possible D match to TRBD1 (5 bases). The V end was cut by 5 bases, the J end by 1 base, with 9 bases between. The CDR3 covers 13 residues. Germline V gene lookup returns CDR1 MDHEN and CDR2 SYDVKM. The CDR3 spells CASSLGDSYEQYV. CDR3 DNA sequence: TGTGCCAGCAGTCTAGGGGATTCCTACGAGCAGTACGTC.

The chain employs TRBV7-9 and TRBJ1-3, with TRBD1 matching 10 bases. The J segment lost 8 bases and the V segment lost 1 base, leaving 5 bases of the junction unmatched. This CDR3 comprises 15 residues. In germline, CDR1 is SEHNR, CDR2 FQNEAQ (reference sequence). CDR3 nucleotides: TGTGCCAGCAGCTTAGAAGACAGGGGGCCAGACACCATATATTTT. As protein: CASSLEDRGPDTIYF.

This clonotype was picked up a small number of times. V usage is TRBV4-3 and J usage is TRBJ1-1; 7 nucleotides line up with TRBD1. The CDR3 contains 15 residues. CDR1 is LGHNA, CDR2 YSLEER, per germline. V lost 4 bases to trimming and J lost 5 bases; unmatched junction nucleotides: 10. Here the CDR3 reads CASSPERQGNTEAFF. In DNA form, the CDR3 reads TGCGCCAGCAGCCCGGAGAGACAGGGTAATACTGAAGCTTTCTTT.

This clonotype has just a few counts. The chain carries TRBV20-1 and TRBJ1-2; D remains ambiguous. V lost 1 base to trimming and J lost 6 bases, with 15 bases between them. Germline CDR1 is DFQATT and CDR2 is SNEGSKA (reference sequence). The CDR3 runs 14 residues. The CDR3 sequence is CSARAGQAAHGYTF. As DNA, the CDR3 is TGCAGTGCTAGAGCTGGCCAGGCCGCCCATGGCTACACCTTC.

This clonotype was found a few times. V is TRBV5-1 and J is TRBJ1-4; tentatively, D is TRBD1 (5 bases). Looked up from germline, CDR1 is SGHRS and CDR2 is YFSETQ. The V gene lost 0 bases and the J gene lost 8 bases, with 14 bases spanning the gap. This CDR3 is built from 15 residues. The CDR3 spells CASSLAGGKSEKLFF. CDR3 bases: TGCGCCAGCAGCTTGGCCGGGGGGAAGAGCGAAAAACTGTTTTTT.

The chain links TRBV6-6 to TRBJ1-2; 9 nucleotides line up with TRBD1. Trimming at V came to 6 bases and at J to 6 bases, leaving 5 bases not matched to a gene. The CDR3 sequence is 13 residues long. Germline V gene sequence: CDR1 MNHNY, CDR2 SVGAGI (reference sequence). As DNA, the CDR3 is TGTGCCAGCAGGCTACAGGGGGCGAATGGCTACACCTTC. This translates into CASRLQGANGYTF.

The chain couples TRBV4-3 to TRBJ2-2; TRBD2 agrees at 14 bases. With 5 bases clipped from V and 6 bases from J, the junction kept 2 bases outside the gene matches. CDR3 length: 15 amino acids. The germline gives CDR1 LGHNA, CDR2 YSLEER. The CDR3 region has the DNA TGCGCCAGCAGCTGGACTAGCGGGGGGCCCGGGGAGCTGTTTTTT. The encoded protein is CASSWTSGGPGELFF.

This chain uses TRBV4-3 with TRBJ2-3; the D gene is possibly TRBD2 (7 bases). The CDR3 covers 17 residues. CDR1 LGHNA and CDR2 YSLEER come from the germline V gene. V was pared by 1 base and J by 1 base, with 15 bases between. The CDR3 sequence is CASSQGYRAGGTDTQYF. The CDR3 DNA reads TGCGCCAGCAGCCAAGGGTACAGGGCGGGGGGCACAGATACGCAGTATTTT.

The chain is built from TRBV5-1 and TRBJ2-5, with 7 bases matching TRBD1. CDR3 length: 14 residues. The junction had 7 bases not matched to a gene; V was cut back by 4 bases and J by 4 bases. Germline-derived CDR1 and CDR2 are SGHRS and YFSETQ. CDR3 protein: CASSEGTVGETQYF. The CDR3, as DNA: TGCGCCAGCAGCGAAGGGACAGTGGGAGAGACCCAGTACTTC. Together with reference TRBV5-1 and TRBJ2-5, the CDR3 gives the full variable domain: KAGVTQTPRYLIKTRGQQVTLSCSPISGHRSVSWYQQTPGQGLQFLFEYFSETQRNKGNFPGRFSGRQFSNSRSEMNVSTLELGDSALYLCASSEGTVGETQYFGPGTRLLVL.

The chain combines TRBV7-2 with TRBJ2-7; maybe TRBD1 (6 bases). Germline-derived CDR1 and CDR2 are SGHTA and FQGNSA. This CDR3 has 15 amino acids. V dropped 4 bases and J dropped 0 bases, with 13 bases sitting between them. This CDR3 is CASSYHRDPSYEQYF. Written as DNA, the CDR3 is TGTGCCAGCAGCTACCACAGGGACCCCTCCTACGAGCAGTACTTC.

The rearrangement links TRBV5-1 to TRBJ2-2; a weak D match, TRBD1 (5 bases). The CDR3 length is 15 residues. Trimming stripped 2 bases from V and 0 bases from J, with 8 bases between. Looked up from germline, CDR1 is SGHRS and CDR2 is YFSETQ. CDR3 coding DNA: TGCGCCAGCAGCTTAGGGGCCACGAACACCGGGGAGCTGTTTTTT. Translation: CASSLGATNTGELFF.

This clonotype turned up a few times. The chain combines TRBV6-2 or TRBV6-3 with TRBJ2-1; 10 positions match TRBD1. The CDR3 runs to 15 residues. V shed 4 bases, J shed 5 bases, and the junction held 5 bases outside the gene matches. The germline V gene encodes CDR1 MNHEY and CDR2 SVGEGT. This chain's CDR3 is CASSWTGQGDNEQFF. The CDR3 bases are TGTGCCAGCAGTTGGACCGGACAGGGGGACAATGAGCAGTTCTTC.

The CDR3 nucleotides read TGTGCCAGCAGCCACCGGCGGCTAGCGGGGTTGGATACGCAGTATTTT. This codes for CASSHRRLAGLDTQYF. This rearrangement joins TRBV7-8 to TRBJ2-3; 9 bases map to TRBD2. Per germline, CDR1 SGHVS and CDR2 FQNEAQ. This CDR3 spans 16 amino acids. J was trimmed by 6 bases and V by 5 bases; bases with no gene match: 12.

The chain joins TRBV27 to TRBJ2-7, with 8 positions matching TRBD1. This CDR3 region has 15 residues. Germline values: CDR1 MNHEY, CDR2 SMNVEV (reference sequence). J lost 3 bases, V lost 2 bases, and 6 bases had no gene match. The CDR3 is CASSLGAGGNYEQYF. CDR3 sequence (DNA): TGTGCCAGCAGTTTAGGGGCAGGGGGCAACTACGAGCAGTACTTC.